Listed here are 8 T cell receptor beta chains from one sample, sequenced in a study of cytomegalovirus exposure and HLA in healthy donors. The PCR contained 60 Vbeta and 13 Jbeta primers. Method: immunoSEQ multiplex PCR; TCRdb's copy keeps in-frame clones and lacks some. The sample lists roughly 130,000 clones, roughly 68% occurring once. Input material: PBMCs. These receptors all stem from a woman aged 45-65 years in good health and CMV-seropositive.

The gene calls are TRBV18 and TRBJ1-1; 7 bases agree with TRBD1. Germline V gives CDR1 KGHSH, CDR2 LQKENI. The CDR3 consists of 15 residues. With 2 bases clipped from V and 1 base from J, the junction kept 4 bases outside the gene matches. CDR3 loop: CASSPRSGGNTEAFF. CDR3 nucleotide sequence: TGTGCCAGCTCACCAAGGTCAGGGGGGAACACTGAAGCTTTCTTT. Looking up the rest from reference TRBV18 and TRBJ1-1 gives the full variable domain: NAGVMQNPRHLVRRRGQEARLRCSPMKGHSHVYWYRQLPEEGLKFMVYLQKENIIDESGMPKERFSAEFPKEGPSILRIQQVVRGDSAAYFCASSPRSGGNTEAFFGQGTRLTVV.

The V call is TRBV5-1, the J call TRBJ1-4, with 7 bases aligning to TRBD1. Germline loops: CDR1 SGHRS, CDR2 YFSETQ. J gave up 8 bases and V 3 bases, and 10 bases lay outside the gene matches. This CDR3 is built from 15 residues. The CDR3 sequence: CASSSTGQEGEKLFF. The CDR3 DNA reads TGCGCCAGCAGCTCAACCGGACAGGAGGGGGAAAAACTGTTTTTT.

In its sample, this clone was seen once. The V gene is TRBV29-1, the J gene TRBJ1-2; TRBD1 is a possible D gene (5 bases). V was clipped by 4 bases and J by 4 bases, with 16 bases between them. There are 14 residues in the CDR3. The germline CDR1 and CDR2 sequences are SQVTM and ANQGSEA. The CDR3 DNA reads TGCAGCGTTGGGCAGGGTTTAAGGTTCTATGGCTACACCTTC. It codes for CSVGQGLRFYGYTF.

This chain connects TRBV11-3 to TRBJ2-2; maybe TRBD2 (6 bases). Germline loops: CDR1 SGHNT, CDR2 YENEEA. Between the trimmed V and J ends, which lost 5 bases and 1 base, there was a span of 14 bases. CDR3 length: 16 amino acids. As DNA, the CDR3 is TGTGCCAGCAGCCCGAGGGCGGGGAGGAACACCGGGGAGCTGTTTTTT. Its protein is CASSPRAGRNTGELFF.

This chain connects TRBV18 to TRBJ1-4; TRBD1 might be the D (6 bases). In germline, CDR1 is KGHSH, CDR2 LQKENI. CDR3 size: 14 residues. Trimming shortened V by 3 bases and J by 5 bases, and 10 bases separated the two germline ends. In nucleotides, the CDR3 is TGTGCCAGCTCACCGGACAGCTCCAATGAAAAACTGTTTTTT. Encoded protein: CASSPDSSNEKLFF.

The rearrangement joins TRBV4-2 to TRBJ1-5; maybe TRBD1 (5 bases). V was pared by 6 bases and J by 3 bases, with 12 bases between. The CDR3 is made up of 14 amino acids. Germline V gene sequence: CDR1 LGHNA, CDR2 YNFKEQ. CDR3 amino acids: CASSQGASNQPQHF. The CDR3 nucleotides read TGTGCCAGCAGTCAGGGCGCCTCCAATCAGCCCCAGCATTTT.

CDR3 residues: CASSPSGGLNTQYF. The CDR3 bases are TGTGCCAGCAGCCCTAGCGGGGGTTTGAATACGCAGTATTTT. The V and J genes are TRBV11-2 and TRBJ2-3; 10 nucleotides align to TRBD2. The CDR3 consists of 14 residues. Per the germline V gene, CDR1 is SGHAT and CDR2 is FQNNGV. The ends lost 5 bases at V and 7 bases at J; junction bases unmatched: 6.

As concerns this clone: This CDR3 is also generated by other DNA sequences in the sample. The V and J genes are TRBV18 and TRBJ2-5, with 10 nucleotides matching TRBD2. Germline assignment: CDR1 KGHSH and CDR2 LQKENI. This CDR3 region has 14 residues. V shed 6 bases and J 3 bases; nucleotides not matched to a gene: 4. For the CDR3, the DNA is TGTGCCAGCTCGCCTGGACTAGCGGAAGAGACCCAGTACTTC. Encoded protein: CASSPGLAEETQYF.